What follows are 27 T cell receptor beta chains derived from one specimen sequenced in a study of OX40 agonist ivuxolimab in advanced cancers. Here immunoSEQ multiplex PCR was the method, and the copy in TCRdb shows in-frame clones only, minus some. The sample comprises 65,000 to 90,000 clones, around 90% of which are singletons, and about 0.8% rests with the top ten. Sequencing was performed on CD4+ or CD8+ T cells sorted from blood, taken in a trial of the OX40 agonist ivuxolimab. Receptors originate from an adult with an advanced solid tumor such as melanoma, head and neck, liver or kidney cancer.

The CDR3 loop is CARSSGNSYNEQFF. The CDR3 region has the DNA TGTGCCAGATCTAGCGGAAACTCCTACAATGAGCAGTTCTTC. The V and J genes are TRBV7-9 and TRBJ2-1; TRBD2 matches at 7 bases. Germline CDR1 SEHNR, CDR2 FQNEAQ (reference sequence). There are 14 residues in the CDR3. The V and J ends lost 9 bases and 0 bases, in that order; junction bases with no gene match: 5.

The V gene is TRBV30, the J gene TRBJ2-5, with a tentative D call TRBD1 (7 bases). Germline CDR1 and CDR2: GTSNPN and SVGIG (reference sequence). With 5 bases removed from V and 1 base from J, the gap between germline ends came to 14 bases. The CDR3 runs 14 residues. The CDR3, as DNA: TGTGCCTGGGAGACAGGGACTTTCCAAGAGACCCAGTACTTC. The encoded protein is CAWETGTFQETQYF. The complete variable domain, with remaining parts taken from reference TRBV30 and TRBJ2-5, reads SQTIHQWPATLVQPVGSPLSLECTVEGTSNPNLYWYRQAAGRGLQLLFYSVGIGQISSEVPQNLSASRPQDRQFILSSKKLLLSDSGFYLCAWETGTFQETQYFGPGTRLLVL.

The rearrangement links TRBV28 to TRBJ2-7, with D hard to call. The germline V gene encodes CDR1 MDHEN and CDR2 SYDVKM. The ends were cut back, 6 bases at V and 6 bases at J, with 9 bases in the middle. The CDR3 is 11 residues long. DNA of the CDR3: TGTGCCAGCAGCGGTTTCCCCGAGCAGTACTTC. It is translated as CASSGFPEQYF.

The chain combines TRBV28 with TRBJ2-5; 11 positions agree with TRBD1. The J segment lost 0 bases and the V segment lost 6 bases, leaving 9 bases of the junction unmatched. The CDR3 extends over 17 amino acids. In germline, CDR1 is MDHEN, CDR2 SYDVKM. CDR3 protein: CASSGTGGTSYQETQYF. The CDR3 DNA sequence: TGTGCCAGCAGCGGGACAGGGGGAACCTCGTACCAAGAGACCCAGTACTTC.

CDR3 in DNA: TGCGCCAGCAGCTTGGGGATAGGGGATACGCAGTATTTT. It encodes CASSLGIGDTQYF. V gene TRBV5-1 combines with J gene TRBJ2-3; D is undetermined. Trimming pared 0 bases from V and 6 bases from J, leaving 8 bases between. Germline V gives CDR1 SGHRS, CDR2 YFSETQ. The CDR3 length is 13 residues.

The genes are TRBV5-5 and TRBJ2-6; D call uncertain. Per the germline V gene, CDR1 is SGHKS and CDR2 is YYEKEE (reference sequence). This CDR3 comprises 15 residues. Trimming pared 5 bases from V and 0 bases from J, leaving 9 bases between. CDR3 DNA: TGTGCCAGCAGGCCGTGGAGCTCTGGGGCCAACGTCCTGACTTTC. This codes for CASRPWSSGANVLTF.

CDR3 DNA sequence: TGTGCCAGTGCCACCGACAGTTACCTCTCTGGGGCCAACGTCCTGACTTTC. Translated: CASATDSYLSGANVLTF. The V gene is TRBV19, the J gene TRBJ2-6; the D gene is possibly TRBD1 (5 bases). This CDR3 spans 17 amino acids. V was shortened by 8 bases and J by 0 bases, with 17 bases between the two germline ends. The V gene's germline CDR1 is LNHDA and CDR2 SQIVND (reference sequence).

The chain uses TRBV4-3 and TRBJ2-7; D is unclear. V was clipped by 1 base and J by 6 bases, with 10 bases between them. This CDR3 region has 13 residues. Germline V gives CDR1 LGHNA, CDR2 YSLEER. The CDR3 DNA sequence: TGCGCCAGCAGCCAAGTCGATGGATCCGAGCAGTACTTC. Its translation is CASSQVDGSEQYF.

DNA for the CDR3: TGTGCCAGCAGCTTAGACGGGAGCTCCTACAATGAGCAGTTCTTC. Encoded protein: CASSLDGSSYNEQFF. The V and J genes are TRBV11-3 and TRBJ2-1; a weak D match, TRBD2 (6 bases). V dropped 0 bases and J dropped 0 bases, with 6 bases sitting between them. CDR3 size: 15 residues. Germline lookup yields CDR1 SGHNT and CDR2 YENEEA. The full variable domain, rest sourced from reference TRBV11-3 and TRBJ2-1, is EAGVVQSPRYKIIEKKQPVAFWCNPISGHNTLYWYLQNLGQGPELLIRYENEEAVDDSQLPKDRFSAERLKGVDSTLKIQPAELGDSAVYLCASSLDGSSYNEQFFGPGTRLTVL.

The V call is TRBV7-2, the J call TRBJ2-3; TRBD1 aligns across 9 bases. J was trimmed by 6 bases and V by 8 bases; bases with no gene match: 9. CDR3 length equals 14 residues. In germline, CDR1 is SGHTA, CDR2 FQGNSA. CDR3 residues: CASGEDRGVDTQYF. The CDR3 DNA reads as TGTGCCAGCGGAGAGGACAGGGGAGTGGATACGCAGTATTTT.

This chain uses TRBV14 with TRBJ2-2; 12 nucleotides line up with TRBD2. The V segment lost 4 bases and the J segment 4 bases; nucleotides outside the gene matches: 1. This CDR3 spans 15 amino acids. Looked up from germline, CDR1 is SGHDN and CDR2 is FVKESK. DNA of the CDR3: TGTGCCAGCAGCCCGACTAGCGGGAGCACCGGGGAGCTGTTTTTT. It encodes CASSPTSGSTGELFF.

In its sample, this clone was seen once. The V and J genes are TRBV18 and TRBJ2-6; 8 bases agree with TRBD1. The CDR3 runs 18 residues. Germline V gene data show CDR1 as KGHSH and CDR2 as LQKENI. Germline trimming cut 2 bases from V and 0 bases from J; bases unmatched to any gene: 6. This CDR3 reads CASSPWTGRSSGANVLTF. CDR3 coding DNA: TGTGCCAGCTCACCATGGACAGGGAGAAGCTCTGGGGCCAACGTCCTGACTTTC.

In its sample, this clone was seen once. The J gene is TRBJ1-2, the V gene TRBV28, with D uncertain. CDR1 is MDHEN and CDR2 is SYDVKM in the germline V gene. V dropped 3 bases and J dropped 4 bases, with 9 bases sitting between them. The CDR3 length is 13 residues. CDR3 in DNA: TGTGCCAGCAGTTTGGGCAGCACCTATGGCTACACCTTC. Its translation: CASSLGSTYGYTF.

The gene calls are TRBV5-1 and TRBJ2-5; D call uncertain. CDR1 and CDR2 (germline): SGHRS, YFSETQ. The V gene lost 7 bases and the J gene lost 5 bases, with 9 bases spanning the gap. CDR3 size: 11 residues. CDR3 in DNA: TGCGCCAGCGCCACCGGGGAGACCCAGTACTTC. Its translation: CASATGETQYF.

The chain is built from TRBV6-5 and TRBJ2-3; maybe TRBD2 (5 bases). The germline V gene has CDR1 MNHEY and CDR2 SVGAGI. This CDR3 has 12 residues. V shed 10 bases and J shed 8 bases, with 16 bases lying between them. CDR3 region: CATGDRRVTQYF. The CDR3 coding sequence is TGTGCCACCGGTGACCGGCGGGTTACGCAGTATTTT.

The J gene is TRBJ1-3, the V gene TRBV4-3; D not certain. V lost 0 bases to trimming and J lost 3 bases, with 9 bases between them. Germline V CDR1 and CDR2: LGHNA, YSLEER. CDR3 size: 15 residues. The DNA of the CDR3 is TGCGCCAGCAGCCAAGACGAGCAGCTTGGAAACACCATATATTTT. Its protein is CASSQDEQLGNTIYF.

The chain has TRBV28 and TRBJ1-4, with D maybe TRBD1 (6 bases). This CDR3 spans 15 amino acids. The V and J ends lost 4 bases and 8 bases respectively, with 17 bases between them. From germline, CDR1 is MDHEN and CDR2 SYDVKM. Here the CDR3 DNA reads TGTGCCAGCAGTTCTCTTGGACAAACAGGGGAAAAACTGTTTTTT. Amino acid sequence: CASSSLGQTGEKLFF.

This clone was counted once. CDR3 sequence: CASSGKQGRDTEAFF. CDR3 DNA: TGTGCCAGCAGCGGGAAACAGGGAAGGGATACTGAAGCTTTCTTT. This chain uses TRBV5-4 with TRBJ1-1; D is perhaps TRBD1 (6 bases). The V gene lost 4 bases and the J gene lost 5 bases, with 18 bases spanning the gap. The CDR3 has 15 residues. Germline CDR1 reads SGHNT; CDR2 reads YYREEE (reference sequence).

The rearrangement uses TRBV11-2 and TRBJ1-2; a weak D match, TRBD1 (6 bases). Trimming removed 5 bases from V and 3 bases from J, with 10 bases in between. The CDR3 totals 13 residues. Germline CDR1 is SGHAT and CDR2 is FQNNGV. CDR3 in DNA: TGTGCCAGCAGCCCGGACAGAGACTATGGCTACACCTTC. Protein sequence: CASSPDRDYGYTF.

The chain combines TRBV5-1 with TRBJ2-1; D call uncertain. Trimming removed 4 bases from V and 1 base from J, with 12 bases in between. The CDR3 spans 15 residues. Germline CDR1 and CDR2: SGHRS and YFSETQ. CDR3 sequence reads: CASSPVGPSYNEQFF. In DNA form, the CDR3 reads TGCGCCAGCAGCCCCGTGGGCCCATCCTACAATGAGCAGTTCTTC.

This clone was found a few times. This chain links TRBV9 with TRBJ1-2; no clear D gene. The germline gives CDR1 SGDLS, CDR2 YYNGEE. The CDR3 contains 16 residues. V lost 3 bases, J lost 3 bases, and 18 bases lay in between. CDR3 nucleotides: TGTGCCAGCAGCGGCAGTCCGGGCCCTGAGGACTATGGCTACACCTTC. Encoded protein: CASSGSPGPEDYGYTF.

The chain carries TRBV6-1 and TRBJ2-1; TRBD2 matches 12 bases. Trimming removed 7 bases from V and 9 bases from J; junction bases left unmatched: 10. The CDR3 is 15 residues long. Per the germline V gene, CDR1 is MNHNS and CDR2 is SASEGT. Written as DNA, the CDR3 is TGTGCCAGCACACTGGGACTAGCGGGTAATCCTGAGCAGTTCTTC. Amino acids: CASTLGLAGNPEQFF.

This chain links TRBV28 with TRBJ2-5; either TRBD1 or TRBD2 may fit D (7 bases each). The CDR3 spans 15 residues. Per the germline V gene, CDR1 is MDHEN and CDR2 is SYDVKM. Between the trimmed V and J ends, which lost 10 bases and 5 bases, there was a span of 23 bases. CDR3 amino acids: CAINPGQRGRETQYF. In DNA, the CDR3 is TGTGCCATCAACCCGGGACAGCGGGGACGGGAGACCCAGTACTTC.

The V and J genes are TRBV9 and TRBJ2-3; D possibly corresponds to TRBD2 (6 bases). CDR3 length: 14 residues. Germline V gene sequence: CDR1 SGDLS, CDR2 YYNGEE. V lost 4 bases to trimming and J lost 2 bases, with 11 bases between them. The CDR3 loop reads CASSTRGNTDTQYF. Here the CDR3 DNA reads TGTGCCAGCAGCACCCGGGGGAACACAGATACGCAGTATTTT.

The chain links TRBV2 to TRBJ2-1; either TRBD1 or TRBD2 may supply D (5 bases each). V lost 6 bases, J lost 4 bases, and 10 bases lay in between. CDR1 and CDR2 (germline): SNHLY, FYNNEI. This CDR3 has 13 amino acids. The CDR3 spells CASRDGTYNEQFF. The CDR3, as DNA: TGTGCCAGCAGAGATGGGACGTACAATGAGCAGTTCTTC.

V usage is TRBV19 and J usage is TRBJ2-7; TRBD1 is a possible D gene (5 bases). Per germline, CDR1 LNHDA and CDR2 SQIVND (reference sequence). The CDR3 consists of 14 residues. V lost 5 bases, J lost 9 bases, and 20 bases lay in between. The CDR3 is CASSQEPGPGAQYF. In DNA, the CDR3 is TGTGCCAGTAGTCAAGAACCTGGACCTGGGGCGCAGTACTTC.

This clone appeared a single time. The chain uses TRBV28 and TRBJ1-1; D is undetermined. The CDR3 length is 14 residues. Per the germline V gene, CDR1 is MDHEN and CDR2 is SYDVKM. V lost 3 bases and J lost 6, with 14 bases in between. CDR3 DNA sequence: TGTGCCAGCAGTTTGATTACGGTGTCCGCTGAAGCTTTCTTT. Translating it yields CASSLITVSAEAFF.